These 2 T cell receptor beta chains were all obtained from the same sample, sequenced in a study of OX40 agonist ivuxolimab in advanced cancers. Produced via immunoSEQ multiplex PCR; TCRdb's table is partial and in-frame only. The sample shows tens of thousands of clones, roughly 88% of them seen only once. Sample: CD4+ or CD8+ T cells sorted from blood, taken in a trial of the OX40 agonist ivuxolimab. These receptors all stem from an adult with an advanced solid tumor such as melanoma, head and neck, liver or kidney cancer.

In this sample, this clone turned up once. CDR3 region: CASRAGTGASLTEAFF. CDR3 sequence (DNA): TGTGCCAGCAGGGCCGGGACAGGGGCTTCTTTAACTGAAGCTTTCTTT. The chain carries TRBV6-6 and TRBJ1-1; 10 bases agree with TRBD1. J lost 5 bases, V lost 6 bases, and 12 bases had no gene match. Germline values: CDR1 MNHNY, CDR2 SVGAGI (reference sequence). The CDR3 loop spans 16 amino acids.

The rearrangement joins TRBV5-5 to TRBJ2-1, with no clear D. Trimming took 6 bases from V and 9 from J, leaving 16 bases between them. Germline assignment: CDR1 SGHKS and CDR2 YYEKEE (reference sequence). CDR3 length equals 13 residues. Written as DNA, the CDR3 is TGTGCCAGCACCGTGAATCCGAAAGGTGAGCAGTTCTTC. This gives the protein CASTVNPKGEQFF. The full variable domain, with the rest looked up from reference TRBV5-5 and TRBJ2-1, is DAGVTQSPTHLIKTRGQQVTLRCSPISGHKSVSWYQQVLGQGPQFIFQYYEKEERGRGNFPDRFSARQFPNYSSELNVNALLLGDSALYLCASTVNPKGEQFFGPGTRLTVL.